The clone carrying this T cell receptor beta chain has a handful of counts. Its matching antigen is unknown. Primers used in a second PCR of roughly 6 to 12 cycles were a sample-barcoded 5' primer and a J-beta primer mix. TCRdb reprocessed the 5' RACE reads via MiXCR and lists one record per CDR3 protein. The top ten hold roughly 25% of the sample, which has approximately 800,000 distinct CDR3 sequences, more than 55% seen once. This sample stems from a study of blood T cells in healthy people across ages. Study-level information: About one barcoded beta molecule was captured per two T cells (by template switching). The study, taken as a whole, reports: There were more naive CD4+ cells and higher diversity in long-lived donors than in aged donors.

This receptor was obtained from a man aged 40-50 years in good health. Sequencing was done on a sample of blood.

The chain's CDR3 is CASSRGLASNNEQFF. The CDR3 DNA follows: TGCGCCAGCAGCCGGGGACTAGCGTCCAACAATGAGCAGTTCTTC. This chain joins TRBV5-1 and TRBJ2-1, with 10 bases lining up with TRBD2. Germline CDR1 reads SGHRS; CDR2 reads YFSETQ. The ends lost 4 bases at V and 5 bases at J; junction bases unmatched: 6. The CDR3 consists of 15 residues. Drawing the rest from reference TRBV5-1 and TRBJ2-1, the complete variable domain is KAGVTQTPRYLIKTRGQQVTLSCSPISGHRSVSWYQQTPGQGLQFLFEYFSETQRNKGNFPGRFSGRQFSNSRSEMNVSTLELGDSALYLCASSRGLASNNEQFFGPGTRLTVL.